This section outlines one T cell receptor beta chain sequence together with its context. What it binds is unknown. CD45RO-CCR7+CD27+CD95- cells counted as naive CD8+ T cells. This entry belongs to a study of CXCR3-negative and CXCR3-positive naive CD8 T cells. The TRB libraries of cDNA were built by UMI-labeled 5' RACE. TCRdb re-called the 5' RACE reads and shows each CDR3 protein once, DNA omitted. This table holds 75,000 to 95,000 distinct CDR3 sequences. This CDR3 has 13 amino acids. Germline-derived CDR1 and CDR2 are MGHRA and YSYEKL. Study-level results: Naive cells that were CXCR3-negative or CXCR3-positive used TRBV-TRBJ genes alike, while memory cells diverged. TRB CDR3 properties served as the basis for inferring TCR strength, and surface CD5 was comparable between naive subsets.

Sequenced input: naive CXCR3- CD8+ T cells from blood. Subset reported: CD45RO-CCR7+CD27+CD95- naive CD8+ T cells lacking CXCR3 (TNR3-). This rearrangement joins TRBV4-1 to TRBJ2-7; without DNA, the TCRdb call of TRBD2 cannot be checked. This clonotype was obtained from a human donor in good health. Some clones in this sample may be carry-over from other donors' samples. The CDR3 here is CASSQGHGSEQYF.